Shown below are 6 T cell receptor beta chains from a single sample sequenced in a study of cytomegalovirus exposure and HLA in healthy donors. Vbeta (60) and Jbeta (13) primers were used in the PCR. Profiling relied on immunoSEQ multiplex PCR, and the TCRdb table lists in-frame clones only, not all of them. Of about 140,000 clones in the sample, about 77% were seen once. The specimen sequenced was PBMCs. These receptor sequences come from a female donor in good health and CMV-seronegative.

The V gene is TRBV11-2, the J gene TRBJ2-5; TRBD2 is a possible D gene (5 bases). V was pared by 5 bases and J by 7 bases, with 20 bases between. This CDR3 spans 15 amino acids. From germline, CDR1 is SGHAT and CDR2 FQNNGV. The CDR3 protein is CASSPRTPPEGTQYF. CDR3 in DNA: TGTGCCAGCAGCCCGCGGACTCCCCCTGAAGGGACCCAGTACTTC.

This rearrangement joins TRBV9 to TRBJ1-1, with D unresolved. V was clipped by 3 bases and J by 0 bases, with 9 bases between them. The CDR3 is 14 amino acids. Germline V gene data show CDR1 as SGDLS and CDR2 as YYNGEE. The CDR3 nucleotides are TGTGCCAGCAGCGCCTCCTTTTTGAACACTGAAGCTTTCTTT. Protein: CASSASFLNTEAFF.

V is TRBV11-2 and J is TRBJ2-1; D is unclear. Trimming removed 0 bases from V and 3 bases from J, with 6 bases in between. CDR1 is SGHAT and CDR2 is FQNNGV in the germline V gene. The CDR3 runs 14 residues. The DNA of the CDR3 is TGTGCCAGCAGCTTAGATTTCAGCTACAATGAGCAGTTCTTC. Translated: CASSLDFSYNEQFF.

Worth noting for this clone: Other DNA sequences in the same sample also yield this CDR3. V gene TRBV9 combines with J gene TRBJ1-3; D possibly corresponds to TRBD1 (6 bases). V was shortened by 1 base and J by 4 bases, with 15 bases between the two germline ends. In germline, CDR1 is SGDLS, CDR2 YYNGEE. The CDR3 spans 16 residues. The chain's CDR3 is CASSVRLQGSGNTIYF. CDR3 DNA: TGTGCCAGCAGCGTACGACTACAGGGCTCAGGAAACACCATATATTTT.

The V call is TRBV7-7, the J call TRBJ1-5; the match to TRBD1 covers 8 bases. V was pared by 5 bases and J by 4 bases, with 7 bases of the junction left unmatched. The germline CDR1 and CDR2 sequences are SSHAT and FNYEAQ (reference sequence). This CDR3 spans 15 amino acids. The CDR3, as DNA: TGTGCCAGCAGCGAAGACAGGGGAATTAATCAGCCCCAGCATTTT. Protein: CASSEDRGINQPQHF.

This clone has only a few counts. This chain links TRBV7-2 with TRBJ1-1; TRBD1 matches 7 bases. Unmatched junction bases numbered 9, after V lost 1 base and J lost 4 bases. In germline, CDR1 is SGHTA, CDR2 FQGNSA. This CDR3 is built from 16 residues. CDR3 sequence reads: CASSLDRGGLGTEAFF. DNA for the CDR3: TGTGCCAGCAGCTTAGACAGGGGAGGTCTGGGCACTGAAGCTTTCTTT.